This TCR beta chain was recovered during a study of blood T cells in healthy people across ages. Germline V gene data show CDR1 as MNHEY and CDR2 as SVGEGT. This CDR3 is built from 12 residues. The V end was cut by 5 bases, the J end by 7 bases, with 12 bases between. Sample-barcoded 5' priming and a J-beta primer mix drove a second PCR of about 6 to 11 cycles. Sequencing yielded, for each sample, at least 3 million paired-end reads carrying CDR3. A single record per CDR3 protein comes from TCRdb applying MiXCR to the 5' RACE reads. Of hundreds of thousands of distinct CDR3 sequences listed, roughly 32% are singletons. This clonotype was found many times. Antigen unknown. General study findings and limits: Considered underestimates were the diversity estimates obtained from one million T cells. Older age went with lower TCR beta diversity per million T cells, in a roughly linear way. Percentage of naive T cells showed a strong correlation with TCR beta diversity.

This sequence was found in a woman older than 75 in good health. The chain joins TRBV6-2 or TRBV6-3 to TRBJ2-7, with D unclear. The specimen was blood. The CDR3 sequence: CASSPDRREQYF. As DNA, the CDR3 is TGTGCCAGCAGTCCGGACCGGCGGGAGCAGTACTTC.